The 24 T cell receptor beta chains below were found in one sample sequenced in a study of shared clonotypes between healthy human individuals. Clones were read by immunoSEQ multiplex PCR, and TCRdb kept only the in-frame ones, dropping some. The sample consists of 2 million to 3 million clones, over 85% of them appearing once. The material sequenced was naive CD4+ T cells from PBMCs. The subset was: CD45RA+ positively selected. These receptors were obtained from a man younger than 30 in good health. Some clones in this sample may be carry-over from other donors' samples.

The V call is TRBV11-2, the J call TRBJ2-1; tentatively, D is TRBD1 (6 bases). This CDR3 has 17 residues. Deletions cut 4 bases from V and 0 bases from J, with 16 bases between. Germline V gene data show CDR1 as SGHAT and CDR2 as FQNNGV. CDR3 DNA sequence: TGTGCCAGCAGCTCACTACAGGGAAAGAGCTCCTACAATGAGCAGTTCTTC. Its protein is CASSSLQGKSSYNEQFF.

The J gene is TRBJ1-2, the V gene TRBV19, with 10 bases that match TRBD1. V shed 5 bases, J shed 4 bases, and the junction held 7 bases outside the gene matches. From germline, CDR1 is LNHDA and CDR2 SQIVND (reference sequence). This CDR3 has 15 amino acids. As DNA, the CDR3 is TGTGCCAGTAGTGTACCGGGACAGGGGATCTATGGCTACACCTTC. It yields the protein CASSVPGQGIYGYTF.

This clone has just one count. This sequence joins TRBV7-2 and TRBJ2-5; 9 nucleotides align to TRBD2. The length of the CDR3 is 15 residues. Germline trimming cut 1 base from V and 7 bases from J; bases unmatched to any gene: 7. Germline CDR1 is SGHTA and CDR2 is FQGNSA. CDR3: CASSLGTSDLWTQYF. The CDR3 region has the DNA TGTGCCAGCAGCTTAGGGACTAGCGACTTGTGGACCCAGTACTTC.

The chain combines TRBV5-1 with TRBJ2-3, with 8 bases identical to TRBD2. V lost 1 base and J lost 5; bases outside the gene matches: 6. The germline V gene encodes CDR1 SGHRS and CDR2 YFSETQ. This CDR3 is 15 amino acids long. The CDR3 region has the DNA TGCGCCAGCAGCTTGCTGGGACTAGGGGTAGATACGCAGTATTTT. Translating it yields CASSLLGLGVDTQYF.

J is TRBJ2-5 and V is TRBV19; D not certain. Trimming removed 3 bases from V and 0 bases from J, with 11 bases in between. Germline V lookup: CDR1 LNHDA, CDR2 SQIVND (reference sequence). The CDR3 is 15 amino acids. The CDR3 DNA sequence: TGTGCCAGTAGTATTAATACAGTCTACCAAGAGACCCAGTACTTC. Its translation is CASSINTVYQETQYF.

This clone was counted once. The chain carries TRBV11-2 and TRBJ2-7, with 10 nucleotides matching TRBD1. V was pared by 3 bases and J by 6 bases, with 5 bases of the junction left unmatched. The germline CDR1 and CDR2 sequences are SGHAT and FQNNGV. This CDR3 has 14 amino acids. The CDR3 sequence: CASSFGTGVGEQYF. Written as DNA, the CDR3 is TGTGCCAGCAGCTTCGGGACAGGGGTGGGCGAGCAGTACTTC. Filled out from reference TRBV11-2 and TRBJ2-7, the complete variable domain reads EAGVAQSPRYKIIEKRQSVAFWCNPISGHATLYWYQQILGQGPKLLIQFQNNGVVDDSQLPKDRFSAERLKGVDSTLKIQPAKLEDSAVYLCASSFGTGVGEQYFGPGTRLTVT.

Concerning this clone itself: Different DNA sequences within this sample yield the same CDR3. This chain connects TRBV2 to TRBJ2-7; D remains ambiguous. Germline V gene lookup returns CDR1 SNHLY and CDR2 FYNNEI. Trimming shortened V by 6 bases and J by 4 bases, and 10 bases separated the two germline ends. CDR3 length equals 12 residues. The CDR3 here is CASRGDGYEQYF. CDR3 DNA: TGTGCCAGCAGAGGAGACGGATACGAGCAGTACTTC.

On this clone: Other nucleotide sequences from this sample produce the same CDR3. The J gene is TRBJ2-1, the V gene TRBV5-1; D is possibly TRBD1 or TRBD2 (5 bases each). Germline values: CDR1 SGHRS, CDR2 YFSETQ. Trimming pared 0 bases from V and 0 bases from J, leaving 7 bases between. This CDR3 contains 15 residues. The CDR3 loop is CASSLGGDSYNEQFF. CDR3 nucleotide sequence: TGCGCCAGCAGCTTGGGAGGGGACTCCTACAATGAGCAGTTCTTC.

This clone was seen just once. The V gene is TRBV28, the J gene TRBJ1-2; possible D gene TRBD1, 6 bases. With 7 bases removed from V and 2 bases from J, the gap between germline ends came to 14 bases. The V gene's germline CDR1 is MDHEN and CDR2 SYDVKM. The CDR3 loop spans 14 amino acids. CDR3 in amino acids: CASTEQGPNYGYTF. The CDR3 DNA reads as TGTGCCAGCACCGAACAGGGTCCCAACTATGGCTACACCTTC.

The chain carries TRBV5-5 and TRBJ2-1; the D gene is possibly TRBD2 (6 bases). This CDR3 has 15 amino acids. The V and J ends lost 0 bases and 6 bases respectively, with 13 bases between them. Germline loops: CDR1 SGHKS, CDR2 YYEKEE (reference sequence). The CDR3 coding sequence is TGTGCCAGCAGCTTGGTGGGTCTGGGGGGCAATGAGCAGTTCTTC. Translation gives CASSLVGLGGNEQFF. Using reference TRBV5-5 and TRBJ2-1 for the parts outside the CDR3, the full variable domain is DAGVTQSPTHLIKTRGQQVTLRCSPISGHKSVSWYQQVLGQGPQFIFQYYEKEERGRGNFPDRFSARQFPNYSSELNVNALLLGDSALYLCASSLVGLGGNEQFFGPGTRLTVL.

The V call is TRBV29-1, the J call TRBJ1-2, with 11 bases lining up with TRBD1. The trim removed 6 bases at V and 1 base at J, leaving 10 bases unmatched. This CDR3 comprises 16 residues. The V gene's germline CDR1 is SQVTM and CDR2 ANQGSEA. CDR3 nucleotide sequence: TGCAGCGTCCTCCGGACAGGGGGCGTTGGTAACTATGGCTACACCTTC. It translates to CSVLRTGGVGNYGYTF.

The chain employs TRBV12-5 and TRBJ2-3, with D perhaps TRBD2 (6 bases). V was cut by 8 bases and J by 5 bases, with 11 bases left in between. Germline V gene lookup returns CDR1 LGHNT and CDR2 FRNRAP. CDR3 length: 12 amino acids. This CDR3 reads CASSRDLDTQYF. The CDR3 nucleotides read TGTGCTAGTTCCAGGGACTTAGATACGCAGTATTTT.

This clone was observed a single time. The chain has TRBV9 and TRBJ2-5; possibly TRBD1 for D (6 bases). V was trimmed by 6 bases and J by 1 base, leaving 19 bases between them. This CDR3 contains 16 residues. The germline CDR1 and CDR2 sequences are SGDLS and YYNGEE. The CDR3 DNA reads TGTGCCAGCACCCTCACCCCGACAGGCGTCCAAGAGACCCAGTACTTC. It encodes CASTLTPTGVQETQYF. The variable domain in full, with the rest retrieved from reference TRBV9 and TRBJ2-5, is DSGVTQTPKHLITATGQRVTLRCSPRSGDLSVYWYQQSLDQGLQFLIQYYNGEERAKGNILERFSAQQFPDLHSELNLSSLELGDSALYFCASTLTPTGVQETQYFGPGTRLLVL.

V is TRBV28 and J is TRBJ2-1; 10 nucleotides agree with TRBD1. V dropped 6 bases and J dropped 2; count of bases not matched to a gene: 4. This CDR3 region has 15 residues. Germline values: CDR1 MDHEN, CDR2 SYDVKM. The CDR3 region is CASRTTGGAYNEQFF. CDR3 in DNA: TGTGCCAGCAGGACGACAGGGGGCGCCTACAATGAGCAGTTCTTC.

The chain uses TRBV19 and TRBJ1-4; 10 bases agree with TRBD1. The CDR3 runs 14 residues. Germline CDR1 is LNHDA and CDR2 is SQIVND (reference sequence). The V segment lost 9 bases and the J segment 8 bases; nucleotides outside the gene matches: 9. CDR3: CASRRQGAREKLFF. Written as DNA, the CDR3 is TGTGCCAGCCGCCGACAGGGGGCGCGGGAAAAACTGTTTTTT.

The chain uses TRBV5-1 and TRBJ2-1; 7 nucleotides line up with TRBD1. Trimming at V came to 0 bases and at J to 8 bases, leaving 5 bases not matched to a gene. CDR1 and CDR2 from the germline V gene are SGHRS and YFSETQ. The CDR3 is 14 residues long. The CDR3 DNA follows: TGCGCCAGCAGCTTGGGACAGGGCGTTTATGAGCAGTTCTTC. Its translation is CASSLGQGVYEQFF.

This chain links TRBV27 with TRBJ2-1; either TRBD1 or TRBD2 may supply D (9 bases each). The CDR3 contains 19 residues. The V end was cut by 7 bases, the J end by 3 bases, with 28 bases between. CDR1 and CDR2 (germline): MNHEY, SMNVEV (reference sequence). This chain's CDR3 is CASNARDREKREVYNEQFF. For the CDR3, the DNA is TGTGCCAGCAACGCTAGGGACAGGGAAAAGCGGGAGGTCTACAATGAGCAGTTCTTC.

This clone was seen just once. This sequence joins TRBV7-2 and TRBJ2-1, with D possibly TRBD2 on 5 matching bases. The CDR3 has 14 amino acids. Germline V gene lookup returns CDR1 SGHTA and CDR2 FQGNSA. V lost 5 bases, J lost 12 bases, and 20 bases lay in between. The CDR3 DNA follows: TGTGCCAGCAGCCCCCCGGCCACTAGATTATGGCAGTTCTTC. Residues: CASSPPATRLWQFF.

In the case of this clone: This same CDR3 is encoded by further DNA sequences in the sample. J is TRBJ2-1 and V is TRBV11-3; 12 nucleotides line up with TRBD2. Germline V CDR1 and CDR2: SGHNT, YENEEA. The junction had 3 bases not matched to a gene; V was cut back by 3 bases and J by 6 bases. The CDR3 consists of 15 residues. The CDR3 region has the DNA TGTGCCAGCAGCTTCGGACTAGCGGGGTTCAATGAGCAGTTCTTC. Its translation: CASSFGLAGFNEQFF. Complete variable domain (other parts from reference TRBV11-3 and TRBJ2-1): EAGVVQSPRYKIIEKKQPVAFWCNPISGHNTLYWYLQNLGQGPELLIRYENEEAVDDSQLPKDRFSAERLKGVDSTLKIQPAELGDSAVYLCASSFGLAGFNEQFFGPGTRLTVL.

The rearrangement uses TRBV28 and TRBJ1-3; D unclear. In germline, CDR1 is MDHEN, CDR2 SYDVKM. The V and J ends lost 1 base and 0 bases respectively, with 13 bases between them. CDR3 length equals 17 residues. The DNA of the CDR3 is TGTGCCAGCAGTTTATTTGAGGGCCTCGTCTCTGGAAACACCATATATTTT. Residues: CASSLFEGLVSGNTIYF.

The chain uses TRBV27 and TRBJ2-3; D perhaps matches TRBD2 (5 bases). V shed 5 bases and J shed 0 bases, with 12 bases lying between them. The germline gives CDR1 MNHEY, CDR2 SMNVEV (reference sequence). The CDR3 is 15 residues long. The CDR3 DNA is TGTGCCAGCAGTCTCCGGGATTTTAGCACAGATACGCAGTATTTT. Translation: CASSLRDFSTDTQYF.

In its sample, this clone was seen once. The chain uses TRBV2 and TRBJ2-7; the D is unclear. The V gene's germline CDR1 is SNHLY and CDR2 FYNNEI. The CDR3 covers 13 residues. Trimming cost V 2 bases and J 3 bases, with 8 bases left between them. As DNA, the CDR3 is TGTGCCAGCAGTGAACCGCTGGTCTACGAGCAGTACTTC. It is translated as CASSEPLVYEQYF.

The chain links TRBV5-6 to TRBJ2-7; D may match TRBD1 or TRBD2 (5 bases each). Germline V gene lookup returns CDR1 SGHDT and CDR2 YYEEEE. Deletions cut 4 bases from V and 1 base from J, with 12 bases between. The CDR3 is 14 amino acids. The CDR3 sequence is CASSLGRRSYEQYF. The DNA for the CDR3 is TGTGCCAGCAGCCTGGGACGGCGGTCCTACGAGCAGTACTTC.

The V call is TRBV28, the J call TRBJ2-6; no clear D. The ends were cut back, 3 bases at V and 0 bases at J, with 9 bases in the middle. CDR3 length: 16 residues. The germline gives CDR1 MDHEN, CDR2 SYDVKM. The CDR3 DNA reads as TGTGCCAGCAGTTTGGGGTGGGGCTCTGGGGCCAACGTCCTGACTTTC. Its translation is CASSLGWGSGANVLTF.